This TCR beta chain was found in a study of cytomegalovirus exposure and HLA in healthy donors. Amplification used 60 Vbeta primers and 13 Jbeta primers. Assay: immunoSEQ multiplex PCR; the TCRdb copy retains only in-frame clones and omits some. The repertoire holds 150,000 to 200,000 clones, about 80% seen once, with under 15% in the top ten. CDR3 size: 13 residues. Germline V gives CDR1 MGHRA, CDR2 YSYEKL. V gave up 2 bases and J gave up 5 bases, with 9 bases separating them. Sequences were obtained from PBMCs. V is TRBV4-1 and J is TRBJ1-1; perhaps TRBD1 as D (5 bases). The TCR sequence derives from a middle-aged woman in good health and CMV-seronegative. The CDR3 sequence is CASSQQGRTEAFF. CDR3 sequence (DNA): TGCGCCAGCAGCCAACAGGGTCGGACTGAAGCTTTCTTT.